The 25 T cell receptor beta chains below all came from one sample that was sequenced in a study of cytomegalovirus exposure and HLA in healthy donors. The PCR contained 60 Vbeta and 13 Jbeta primers. Libraries were prepared by immunoSEQ multiplex PCR; TCRdb keeps only in-frame clonotypes and omits some of them. The repertoire holds approximately 160,000 clones, with less than 90% as singletons. Sequencing was performed on PBMCs. These receptors originate from a boy between 2 and 15 years old in good health and CMV-seronegative.

The chain employs TRBV19 and TRBJ1-4; no clear D. Trimming left V 3 bases short and J 7 bases short, with 9 bases between. The CDR3 is 13 residues long. Germline CDR1 LNHDA, CDR2 SQIVND (reference sequence). CDR3 in amino acids: CASSIARGEKLFF. The CDR3 DNA sequence: TGTGCCAGTAGTATCGCCCGGGGTGAAAAACTGTTTTTT.

This clone occurred a few times. The chain uses TRBV27 and TRBJ2-1, with a possible D match to TRBD1 (6 bases). The CDR3 covers 16 residues. Trimming took 5 bases from V and 6 from J, leaving 20 bases between them. Germline CDR1 reads MNHEY; CDR2 reads SMNVEV (reference sequence). The DNA for the CDR3 is TGTGCCAGCAGTCACAGGGTAATTCTTCCCTTCAATGAGCAGTTCTTC. Residues: CASSHRVILPFNEQFF.

The chain has TRBV6-5 and TRBJ1-2; possible D gene TRBD1, 5 bases. Trimming took 0 bases from V and 7 from J, leaving 12 bases between them. Germline V gene data show CDR1 as MNHEY and CDR2 as SVGAGI. CDR3 length equals 14 residues. As DNA, the CDR3 is TGTGCCAGCAGTTACTCGGCGGGGGAAGGTGGCTACACCTTC. Translating it yields CASSYSAGEGGYTF.

This rearrangement joins TRBV5-6 to TRBJ2-2; D is undetermined. Trimming took off 7 bases at V and 0 bases at J, with 16 bases between the two ends. CDR3 length equals 16 residues. Germline CDR1 is SGHDT and CDR2 is YYEEEE. CDR3 in amino acids: CASVSRNFANTGELFF. The DNA of the CDR3 is TGTGCCAGCGTGAGTCGAAACTTCGCGAACACCGGGGAGCTGTTTTTT.

The rearrangement links TRBV10-3 to TRBJ2-1; TRBD2 aligns across 9 bases. V gave up 6 bases and J gave up 4 bases; unmatched junction bases: 7. Germline assignment: CDR1 ENHRY and CDR2 SYGVKD. This CDR3 has 15 residues. CDR3 in amino acids: CAIRVSGREYNEQFF. CDR3 in DNA: TGTGCCATCAGGGTTAGCGGGAGAGAATACAATGAGCAGTTCTTC.

The sample holds one count of this clone. The junction differs from germline at one of its ends, possibly a read error. CDR3 in amino acids: CASSFLVAASYEQYF. Here the CDR3 DNA reads TGTGCTAGCAGCTTTTTAGTAGCGGCCTCCTACGAGCAGTACTTC. V usage is TRBV7-7 and J usage is TRBJ2-7; maybe TRBD2 (6 bases). Per the germline V gene, CDR1 is SSHAT and CDR2 is FNYEAQ (reference sequence). The CDR3 runs 15 residues.

CDR3: CASSDLAGRGYNEQFF. In DNA, the CDR3 is TGTGCCAGCAGTGACTTAGCGGGCCGCGGGTACAATGAGCAGTTCTTC. The genes are TRBV6-1 and TRBJ2-1; TRBD2 matches at 7 bases. This CDR3 has 16 amino acids. V lost 3 bases, J lost 4 bases, and 9 bases stayed unmatched. The germline gives CDR1 MNHNS, CDR2 SASEGT.

The chain joins TRBV10-3 to TRBJ2-3; weak D call: TRBD1 (6 bases). The CDR3 extends over 15 amino acids. Trimming took 6 bases from V and 0 from J, leaving 13 bases between them. Germline V gives CDR1 ENHRY, CDR2 SYGVKD. The chain's CDR3 is CAIRRDTASTDTQYF. CDR3 DNA sequence: TGTGCCATCAGGAGGGACACAGCTAGCACAGATACGCAGTATTTT.

The chain combines TRBV19 with TRBJ2-5, with 7 bases identical to TRBD1. V dropped 6 bases and J dropped 2; count of bases not matched to a gene: 9. Germline V gene lookup returns CDR1 LNHDA and CDR2 SQIVND (reference sequence). This CDR3 region has 15 residues. The CDR3 DNA reads TGTGCCAGTAGAGGTAACAGGGGCTTGCAAGAGACCCAGTACTTC. As protein: CASRGNRGLQETQYF.

This CDR3 reads CASSLLTVSETQYF. The CDR3, as DNA: TGTGCCAGCAGCTTGCTGACAGTGAGCGAGACCCAGTACTTC. The rearrangement joins TRBV7-6 to TRBJ2-5; maybe TRBD1 (5 bases). CDR3 length equals 14 residues. V dropped 3 bases and J dropped 5 bases, with 13 bases sitting between them. Germline-derived CDR1 and CDR2 are SGHVS and FNYEAQ.

The chain uses TRBV7-2 and TRBJ2-5; perhaps TRBD2 as D (7 bases). The CDR3 consists of 15 residues. The germline CDR1 and CDR2 sequences are SGHTA and FQGNSA. The germline V and J ends were trimmed by 5 bases and 4 bases, with 17 bases remaining between them. CDR3 in amino acids: CASSREGGNGETQYF. In DNA, the CDR3 is TGTGCCAGCAGCCGAGAGGGGGGGAACGGAGAGACCCAGTACTTC.

This chain uses TRBV4-1 with TRBJ2-7; 11 positions agree with TRBD2. V gave up 0 bases and J gave up 2 bases; unmatched junction bases: 6. The V gene's germline CDR1 is MGHRA and CDR2 YSYEKL. The CDR3 spans 17 residues. The CDR3 DNA follows: TGCGCCAGCAGCCAAGAGGAAAGACTAGCGGGACCCTACGAGCAGTACTTC. It yields the protein CASSQEERLAGPYEQYF.

J is TRBJ1-1 and V is TRBV2; D perhaps matches TRBD1 (5 bases). V gave up 3 bases and J gave up 0 bases, with 8 bases separating them. Germline CDR1 SNHLY, CDR2 FYNNEI. This CDR3 region has 14 residues. The DNA for the CDR3 is TGTGCCAGCAGTGACAGGGCCTTGAACACTGAAGCTTTCTTT. This encodes CASSDRALNTEAFF.

The chain joins TRBV5-6 to TRBJ1-2; D might be TRBD1 (6 bases). The germline gives CDR1 SGHDT, CDR2 YYEEEE. The V and J ends lost 6 bases and 2 bases respectively, with 11 bases between them. The CDR3 runs 13 residues. This chain's CDR3 is CASTPDRNYGYTF. For the CDR3, the DNA is TGTGCCAGCACCCCGGACAGAAACTATGGCTACACCTTC.

There are a few counts of this clone. V gene TRBV21-1 combines with J gene TRBJ1-3. TRBV21-1 is termed a pseudogene. This CDR3 comprises 19 residues. In nucleotides, the CDR3 is TGTGCCAGCAGCAAAGAACAGGGTGGGGGAGGGGTATATGGAAACACCATATATTTT. Its protein is CASSKEQGGGGVYGNTIYF.

This clone was seen only a few times. The chain couples TRBV18 to TRBJ1-2; 8 bases line up with TRBD1. V lost 2 bases, J lost 3 bases, and 5 bases stayed unmatched. CDR1 is KGHSH and CDR2 is LQKENI in the germline V gene. CDR3 length: 15 amino acids. CDR3: CASSPTGQGDYGYTF. The CDR3, as DNA: TGTGCCAGCTCACCAACCGGACAGGGAGACTATGGCTACACCTTC.

The chain is built from TRBV5-1 and TRBJ2-1; 11 bases fit TRBD2. Per germline, CDR1 SGHRS and CDR2 YFSETQ. The CDR3 is 16 amino acids. Germline trimming cut 4 bases from V and 2 bases from J; bases unmatched to any gene: 5. As DNA, the CDR3 is TGCGCCAGCAGCGTGGGGACTAGCGGAACCTACAATGAGCAGTTCTTC. This translates into CASSVGTSGTYNEQFF.

This rearrangement joins TRBV7-2 to TRBJ2-1; tentative D call: TRBD1 (6 bases). Germline V gene data show CDR1 as SGHTA and CDR2 as FQGNSA. This CDR3 region has 15 residues. V gave up 1 base and J gave up 4 bases, with 11 bases separating them. Here the CDR3 reads CASSLGARGYNEQFF. Written as DNA, the CDR3 is TGTGCCAGCAGCTTAGGAGCTAGGGGGTACAATGAGCAGTTCTTC.

The V gene is TRBV6-6, the J gene TRBJ1-2; D ambiguous. V shed 4 bases and J shed 6 bases, with 18 bases lying between them. This CDR3 has 15 amino acids. Germline V gene lookup returns CDR1 MNHNY and CDR2 SVGAGI (reference sequence). The CDR3 DNA is TGTGCCAGCAGTTCTCTGGGCCTCTCCGGCCATGGCTACACCTTC. Encoded protein: CASSSLGLSGHGYTF.

The chain uses TRBV12-1 and TRBJ1-2; no check of the table's D call, TRBD1, against the DNA was made. TRBV12-1 is tagged as a pseudogene. CDR3 length: 16 residues. This CDR3 is CASSFFLGQGAEGYTF. The DNA for the CDR3 is TGTGCCAGCAGCTTTTTTCTGGGGCAGGGGGCAGAGGGCTACACCTTC.

The chain carries TRBV4-1 and TRBJ1-5; TRBD1 matches at 8 bases. The V segment lost 0 bases and the J segment 7 bases; nucleotides outside the gene matches: 8. The CDR3 spans 16 residues. The germline V gene has CDR1 MGHRA and CDR2 YSYEKL. CDR3 residues: CASSQDFQGAQQPQHF. The CDR3 DNA sequence: TGCGCCAGCAGCCAAGATTTCCAGGGGGCTCAGCAGCCCCAGCATTTT.

This chain uses TRBV25-1 with TRBJ2-5, with D unclear. Germline CDR1 and CDR2: MGHDK and SYGVNS. The CDR3 consists of 15 residues. Trimming took off 1 base at V and 1 base at J, with 10 bases between the two ends. The CDR3: CASSEFGNSQETQYF. For the CDR3, the DNA is TGTGCCAGCAGTGAATTCGGAAACAGCCAAGAGACCCAGTACTTC.

The J gene is TRBJ2-1, the V gene TRBV5-4; D may be TRBD1 (5 bases). The CDR3 has 15 amino acids. V lost 0 bases and J lost 3, with 10 bases in between. Germline V gene lookup returns CDR1 SGHNT and CDR2 YYREEE (reference sequence). The DNA for the CDR3 is TGTGCCAGCAGCTTGGTAGGGGTATACTACAATGAGCAGTTCTTC. Translation gives CASSLVGVYYNEQFF.

This clone was recorded a few times. This rearrangement joins TRBV6-1 to TRBJ1-4, with D possibly TRBD1 on 6 matching bases. The CDR3 consists of 14 residues. Trimming stripped 9 bases from V and 3 bases from J, with 14 bases between. Germline CDR1 is MNHNS and CDR2 is SASEGT. The CDR3 DNA reads as TGTGCCAGTTCACAGGGCTCGGCTAATGAAAAACTGTTTTTT. It encodes CASSQGSANEKLFF.

CDR3 nucleotides: TGTGCCAGCAGCGGACAGACCCGCACTGAAGCTTTCTTT. Its translation: CASSGQTRTEAFF. The chain recombines TRBV9 with TRBJ1-1; a weak D match, TRBD1 (5 bases). The germline CDR1 and CDR2 sequences are SGDLS and YYNGEE. This CDR3 region has 13 residues. With 3 bases removed from V and 4 bases from J, the gap between germline ends came to 10 bases.